A selection of T cell receptor beta chains follows, all from one sample in a study of tumor-infiltrating T cells and Merkel cell polyomavirus. Profiling relied on immunoSEQ multiplex PCR, and the TCRdb table lists in-frame clones only, not all of them. Of some 25,000 clones listed, roughly 87% are singletons. The sequencing sample was made of lymph node tissue. These receptors all stem from a man aged 45-65 years with Merkel cell carcinoma. Each CDR3 is given with its conserved first and last residue. Fields, in order: clone size, V gene, D gene, J gene, CDR3 protein, CDR3 DNA. The D gene is left open where the match is weak. Expanded clones get a size class; other rows say once, few or many, or leave the size out.

.	TRBV9	TRBD2	TRBJ2-3	CASSVRTSGGTDTQYF	TGTGCCAGCAGCGTTCGGACTAGTGGTGGCACAGATACGCAGTATTTT
.	TRBV5-1	TRBD1	TRBJ1-6	CASSLTGTGGNSPLHF	TGCGCCAGCAGCTTAACCGGGACAGGCGGTAATTCACCCCTCCACTTT
.	TRBV5-6	TRBD1	TRBJ2-7	CASSVRDSASYEQYF	TGTGCCAGCAGCGTCCGGGACAGCGCCTCCTACGAGCAGTACTTC
.	TRBV5-4	TRBD1	TRBJ2-3	CASSMTGVNTDTQYF	TGTGCCAGCAGCATGACAGGGGTTAACACAGATACGCAGTATTTT
.	TRBV4-1	.	TRBJ2-5	CASSQDGDSLETQYF	TGCGCCAGCAGCCAAGATGGGGACTCCCTTGAGACCCAGTACTTC
.	TRBV7-9	.	TRBJ2-7	CASSLEMLAQEQYF	TGTGCCAGCAGCTTAGAGATGCTAGCGCAAGAGCAGTACTTC
.	TRBV18	TRBD1	TRBJ1-1	CASSPGQLNTEAFF	TGTGCCAGCTCACCGGGACAGTTGAACACTGAAGCTTTCTTT
.	TRBV10-3	.	TRBJ2-6	CAIGGQFNSGANVLTF	TGTGCCATCGGGGGACAATTTAACTCTGGGGCCAACGTCCTGACTTTC
once	TRBV5-4	TRBD2	TRBJ2-1	CASSLGGLAGVNEQFF	TGTGCCAGCAGCTTGGGTGGACTAGCGGGAGTCAATGAGCAGTTCTTC
.	TRBV1	.	TRBJ2-3	CTSSQARERGATDTQYF	TGCACCAGCAGCCAAGCACGGGAACGGGGGGCCACAGATACGCAGTATTTT
.	TRBV5-4	.	TRBJ2-5	CASSSPLSNAETQYF	TGTGCCAGCAGCTCACCCCTCAGTAACGCAGAGACCCAGTACTTC
once	TRBV5-6	TRBD1	TRBJ1-6	CASSLATGNSPLHF	TGTGCCAGCAGCTTGGCGACAGGGAATTCACCCCTCCACTTT
.	TRBV6-5	TRBD1	TRBJ2-1	CASSYEGTAYNEQFF	TGTGCCAGCAGTTACGAGGGGACAGCCTACAATGAGCAGTTCTTC
.	TRBV28	TRBD1	TRBJ2-5	CASSHMDRVETQYF	TGTGCCAGCAGTCACATGGACAGGGTCGAGACCCAGTACTTC
.	TRBV20-1	.	TRBJ2-1	CSARGAQQFF	TGCAGTGCTAGAGGGGCCCAGCAGTTCTTC
.	TRBV6-4	TRBD1	TRBJ1-5	CASGRTGRAQHF	TGTGCCAGCGGCCGGACAGGGAGGGCCCAGCATTTT
.	TRBV5-5	.	TRBJ2-1	CASSLENEQFF	TGTGCCAGCAGCCTAGAGAATGAGCAGTTCTTC
.	TRBV6-5	TRBD1	TRBJ2-7	CASSYSGQGVYEQYF	TGTGCCAGCAGTTACTCGGGACAGGGGGTCTACGAGCAGTACTTC
.	TRBV18	TRBD1	TRBJ1-6	CASSSEQGASPPHF	TGTGCCAGCTCTTCGGAACAGGGGGCCTCACCTCCCCACTTT
.	TRBV10-3	TRBD2	TRBJ2-7	CAISTSGTSVGYEQYF	TGTGCCATCAGTACCTCCGGGACTAGTGTCGGCTACGAGCAGTACTTC
once	TRBV6-5	.	TRBJ2-7	CASNEGRGLAYEQYF	TGTGCCAGCAACGAGGGGCGGGGACTCGCCTACGAGCAGTACTTC
.	TRBV27	.	TRBJ1-2	CASSPDPAGGPGYGYTF	TGTGCCAGCAGCCCCGATCCAGCGGGAGGGCCCGGCTATGGCTACACCTTC
.	TRBV20-1	.	TRBJ1-1	CSAIKMEEAFF	TGCAGTGCTATAAAGATGGAGGAAGCTTTCTTT
.	TRBV18	TRBD1	TRBJ2-7	CASSPTDRSGYGQYF	TGTGCCAGCTCACCAACGGACAGGTCCGGCTACGGGCAGTACTTC
.	TRBV28	.	TRBJ1-4	CASRPGNGEKLFF	TGTGCCAGCAGGCCCGGGAACGGGGAAAAACTGTTTTTT
.	TRBV2	.	TRBJ1-4	CASSPQGTANEKLFF	TGTGCCAGCAGCCCACAGGGAACTGCTAATGAAAAACTGTTTTTT
.	TRBV5-6	.	TRBJ1-2	CASSLAGRANYGYTF	TGTGCCAGCAGCTTGGCCGGGCGGGCCAACTATGGCTACACCTTC
.	TRBV6-6	.	TRBJ1-5	CASSLTTGMGNQPQHF	TGTGCCAGCAGTCTTACAACAGGGATGGGCAATCAGCCCCAGCATTTT
once	TRBV5-1	.	TRBJ2-7	CASSPGGGYEQYF	TGCGCCAGCAGCCCGGGGGGCGGCTACGAGCAGTACTTC
.	TRBV7-3	.	TRBJ2-1	CASSSPGGEQFF	TGTGCCAGCAGCTCCCCCGGGGGTGAGCAGTTCTTC
.	TRBV28	.	TRBJ2-7	CASSFLTSSYEQYF	TGTGCCAGCAGTTTCCTTACAAGCTCCTACGAGCAGTACTTC
.	TRBV5-1	.	TRBJ1-1	CASSLQVGAANTEAFF	TGCGCCAGCAGCTTACAAGTAGGGGCGGCGAACACTGAAGCTTTCTTT
.	TRBV9	.	TRBJ1-5	CASSVKGNQPQHF	TGTGCCAGCAGCGTTAAGGGGAATCAGCCCCAGCATTTT
.	TRBV28	.	TRBJ2-7	CASSYTGEQYF	TGTGCCAGCAGTTATACAGGGGAGCAGTACTTC
.	TRBV30	TRBD1	TRBJ1-4	CAWRRGQGGEKLFF	TGTGCCTGGAGGAGGGGACAGGGAGGAGAAAAACTGTTTTTT
.	TRBV11-2	.	TRBJ2-3	CASTRRAYTQYF	TGTGCCAGCACCAGGAGGGCATATACGCAGTATTTT
.	TRBV9	TRBD1	TRBJ1-2	CASSESTDRGDGYTF	TGTGCCAGCAGCGAGAGCACGGACAGGGGCGATGGCTACACCTTC
.	TRBV9	TRBD2	TRBJ2-7	CASNPGGGYEQYF	TGTGCCAGCAACCCGGGAGGAGGATACGAGCAGTACTTC
once	TRBV11-1	.	TRBJ2-7	CASSLGQSEQYF	TGTGCCAGCAGCCTGGGACAATCCGAGCAGTACTTC
.	TRBV10-3	.	TRBJ2-7	CAAGWPGSYEQYF	TGTGCCGCCGGGTGGCCCGGATCCTACGAGCAGTACTTC
.	TRBV11-2	.	TRBJ1-1	CASSSRGTEAFF	TGTGCCAGCAGCTCCAGGGGCACTGAAGCTTTCTTT
.	TRBV5-4	.	TRBJ2-2	CASAFWGPNTGELFF	TGTGCCAGCGCTTTCTGGGGCCCTAACACCGGGGAGCTGTTTTTT
.	TRBV7-9	.	TRBJ2-7	CASSSLSYEQYF	TGTGCCAGCAGCTCTCTCTCCTACGAGCAGTACTTC
.	TRBV19	.	TRBJ1-2	CASSIPGMGGYTF	TGTGCCAGTAGTATACCGGGAATGGGTGGCTACACCTTC
.	TRBV5-4	TRBD1	TRBJ1-2	CASSLPTGASGYTF	TGTGCCAGCAGCTTACCGACAGGGGCGAGTGGCTACACCTTC